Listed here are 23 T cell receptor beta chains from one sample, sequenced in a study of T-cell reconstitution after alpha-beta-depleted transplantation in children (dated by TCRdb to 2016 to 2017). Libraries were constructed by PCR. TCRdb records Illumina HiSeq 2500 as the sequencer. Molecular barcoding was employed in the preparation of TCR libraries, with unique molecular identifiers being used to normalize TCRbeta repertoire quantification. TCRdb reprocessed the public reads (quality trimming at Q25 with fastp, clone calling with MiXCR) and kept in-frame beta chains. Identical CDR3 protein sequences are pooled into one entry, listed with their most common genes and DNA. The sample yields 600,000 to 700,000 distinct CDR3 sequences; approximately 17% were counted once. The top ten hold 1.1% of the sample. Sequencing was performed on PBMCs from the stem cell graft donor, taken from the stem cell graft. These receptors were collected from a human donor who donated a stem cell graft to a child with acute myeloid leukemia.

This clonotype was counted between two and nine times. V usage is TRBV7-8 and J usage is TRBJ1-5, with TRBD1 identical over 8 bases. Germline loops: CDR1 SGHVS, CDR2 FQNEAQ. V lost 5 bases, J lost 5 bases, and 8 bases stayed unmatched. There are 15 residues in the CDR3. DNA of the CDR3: TGTGCCAGCAGCCGGCAGGACAGGGCGTATCAGCCCCAGCATTTT. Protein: CASSRQDRAYQPQHF.

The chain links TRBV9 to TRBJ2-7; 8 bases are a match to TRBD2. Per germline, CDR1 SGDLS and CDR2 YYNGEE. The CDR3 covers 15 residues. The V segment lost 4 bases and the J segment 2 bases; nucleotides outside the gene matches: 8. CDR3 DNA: TGTGCCAGCAGCCCCCGGGAGGGCCCCCCCTACGAGCAGTACTTC. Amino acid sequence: CASSPREGPPYEQYF.

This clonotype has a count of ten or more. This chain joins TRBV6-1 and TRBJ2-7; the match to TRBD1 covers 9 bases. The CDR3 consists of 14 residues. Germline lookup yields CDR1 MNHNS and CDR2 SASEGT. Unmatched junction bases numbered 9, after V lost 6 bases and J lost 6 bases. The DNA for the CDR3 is TGTGCCAGCAGCAATTTGGGACAGGGTTCCGAGCAGTACTTC. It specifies CASSNLGQGSEQYF.

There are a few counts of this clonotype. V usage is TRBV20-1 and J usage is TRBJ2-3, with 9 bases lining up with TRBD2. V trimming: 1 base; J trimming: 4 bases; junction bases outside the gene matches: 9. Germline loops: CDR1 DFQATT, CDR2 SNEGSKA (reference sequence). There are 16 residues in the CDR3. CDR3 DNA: TGCAGTGCTAGAGTTTGGCGGGGGGGTCAAGCAGATACGCAGTATTTT. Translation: CSARVWRGGQADTQYF.

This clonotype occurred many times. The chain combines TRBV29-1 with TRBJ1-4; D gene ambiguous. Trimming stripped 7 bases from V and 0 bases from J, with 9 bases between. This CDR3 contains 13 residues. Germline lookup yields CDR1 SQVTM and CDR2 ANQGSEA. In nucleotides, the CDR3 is TGCAGCGCTGGACCGGCAACTAATGAAAAACTGTTTTTT. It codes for CSAGPATNEKLFF. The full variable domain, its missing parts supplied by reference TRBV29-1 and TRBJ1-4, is SAVISQKPSRDICQRGTSLTIQCQVDSQVTMMFWYRQQPGQSLTLIATANQGSEATYESGFVIDKFPISRPNLTFSTLTVSNMSPEDSSIYLCSAGPATNEKLFFGSGTQLSVL.

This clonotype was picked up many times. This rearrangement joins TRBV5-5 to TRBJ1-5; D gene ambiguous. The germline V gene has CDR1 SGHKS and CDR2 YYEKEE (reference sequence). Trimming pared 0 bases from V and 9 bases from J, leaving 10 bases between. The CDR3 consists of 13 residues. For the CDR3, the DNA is TGTGCCAGCAGCTTGGCCAACGGGTCGCCCCAGCATTTT. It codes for CASSLANGSPQHF.

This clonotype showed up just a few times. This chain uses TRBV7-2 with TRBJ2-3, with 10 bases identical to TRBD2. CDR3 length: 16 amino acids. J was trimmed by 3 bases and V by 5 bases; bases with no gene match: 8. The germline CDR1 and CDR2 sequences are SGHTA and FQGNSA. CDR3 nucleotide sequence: TGTGCCAGCAGCCAAGAACAGCGGGGGGGGACAGATACGCAGTATTTT. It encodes CASSQEQRGGTDTQYF.

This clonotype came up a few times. The CDR3 nucleotides read TGCAGTGCTAGGGGGGGGACTCCTATGGTGCAGTTCTTC. Translated: CSARGGTPMVQFF. The chain is built from TRBV20-1 and TRBJ2-1; 7 nucleotides line up with TRBD2. The CDR3 contains 13 residues. Germline CDR1 is DFQATT and CDR2 is SNEGSKA (reference sequence). V trimming: 3 bases; J trimming: 12 bases; junction bases outside the gene matches: 11.

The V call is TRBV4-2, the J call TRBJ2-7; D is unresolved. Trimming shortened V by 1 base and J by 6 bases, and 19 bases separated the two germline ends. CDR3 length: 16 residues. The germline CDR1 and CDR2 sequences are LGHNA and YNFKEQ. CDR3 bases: TGTGCCAGCAGCCAAGGCCCCGAATTAATAGCTCGCGAGCAGTACTTC. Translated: CASSQGPELIAREQYF.

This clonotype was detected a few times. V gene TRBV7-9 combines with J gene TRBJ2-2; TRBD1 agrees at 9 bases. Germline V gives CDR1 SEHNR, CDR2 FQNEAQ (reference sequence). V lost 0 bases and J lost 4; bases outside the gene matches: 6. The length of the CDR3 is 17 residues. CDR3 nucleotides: TGTGCCAGCAGCTTAGCGCTCGGGACAGGGAGCACCGGGGAGCTGTTTTTT. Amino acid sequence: CASSLALGTGSTGELFF.

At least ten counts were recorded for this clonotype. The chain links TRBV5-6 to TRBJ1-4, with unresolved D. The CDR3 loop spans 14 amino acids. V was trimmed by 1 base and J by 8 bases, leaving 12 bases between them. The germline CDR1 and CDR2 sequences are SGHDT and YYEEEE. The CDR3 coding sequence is TGTGCCAGCAGCTTGAATCCGTCGGACGAAAAACTGTTTTTT. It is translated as CASSLNPSDEKLFF.

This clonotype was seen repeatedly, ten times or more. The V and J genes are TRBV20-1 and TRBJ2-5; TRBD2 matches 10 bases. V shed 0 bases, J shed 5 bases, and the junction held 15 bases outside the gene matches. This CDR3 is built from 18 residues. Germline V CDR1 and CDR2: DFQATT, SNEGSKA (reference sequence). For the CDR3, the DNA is TGCAGTGCTAGAGACCAGCGGGGGGGCCGAGGTGTAGTTGAGACCCAGTACTTC. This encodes CSARDQRGGRGVVETQYF.

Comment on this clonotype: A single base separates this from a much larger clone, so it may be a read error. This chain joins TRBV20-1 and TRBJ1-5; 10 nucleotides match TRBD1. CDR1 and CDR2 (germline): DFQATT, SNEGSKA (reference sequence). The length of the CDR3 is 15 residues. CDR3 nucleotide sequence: TGCTGTGCGGGACAGGGGAAGGGTGGCAATCAGCCCCAGCATTTT. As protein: CCAGQGKGGNQPQHF.

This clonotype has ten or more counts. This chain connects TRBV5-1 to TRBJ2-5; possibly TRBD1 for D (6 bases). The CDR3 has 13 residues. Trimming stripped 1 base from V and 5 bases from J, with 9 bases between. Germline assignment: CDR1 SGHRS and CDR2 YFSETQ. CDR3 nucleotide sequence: TGCGCCAGCAGCTTGAGCAGGGGCGAGACCCAGTACTTC. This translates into CASSLSRGETQYF.

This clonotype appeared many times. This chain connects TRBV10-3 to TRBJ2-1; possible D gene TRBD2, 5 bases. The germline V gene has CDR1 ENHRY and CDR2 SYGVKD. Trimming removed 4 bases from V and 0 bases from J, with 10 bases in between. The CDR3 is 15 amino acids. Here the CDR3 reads CAISAGVSSYNEQFF. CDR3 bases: TGTGCCATCAGTGCCGGGGTAAGCTCCTACAATGAGCAGTTCTTC.

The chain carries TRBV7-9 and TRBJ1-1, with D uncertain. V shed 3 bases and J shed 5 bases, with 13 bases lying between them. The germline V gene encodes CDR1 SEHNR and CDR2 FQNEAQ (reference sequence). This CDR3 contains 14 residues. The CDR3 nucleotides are TGTGCCAGCAGCTTCGGCCCGGGCGGTACTGAAGCTTTCTTT. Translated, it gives CASSFGPGGTEAFF.

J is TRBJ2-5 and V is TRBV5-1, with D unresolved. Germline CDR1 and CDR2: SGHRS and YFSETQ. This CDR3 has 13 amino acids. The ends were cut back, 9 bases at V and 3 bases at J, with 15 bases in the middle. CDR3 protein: CATSWAAEETQYF. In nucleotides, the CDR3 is TGCGCCACCTCTTGGGCGGCCGAAGAGACCCAGTACTTC.

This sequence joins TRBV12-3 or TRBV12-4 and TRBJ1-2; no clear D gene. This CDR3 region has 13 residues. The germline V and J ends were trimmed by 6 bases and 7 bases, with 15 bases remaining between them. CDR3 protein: CASSPPGVLGYTF. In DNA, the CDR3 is TGTGCCAGCAGCCCCCCGGGAGTTCTTGGCTACACCTTC.

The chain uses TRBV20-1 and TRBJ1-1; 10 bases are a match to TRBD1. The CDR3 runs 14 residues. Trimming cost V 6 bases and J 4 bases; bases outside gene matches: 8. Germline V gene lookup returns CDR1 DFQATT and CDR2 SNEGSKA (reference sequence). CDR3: CSATTGGAFTEAFF. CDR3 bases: TGCAGTGCCACGACAGGGGGCGCCTTCACTGAAGCTTTCTTT.

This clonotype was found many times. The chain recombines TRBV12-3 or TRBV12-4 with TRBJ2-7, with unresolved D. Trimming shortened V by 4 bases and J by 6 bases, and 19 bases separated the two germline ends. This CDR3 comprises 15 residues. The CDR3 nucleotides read TGTGCCAGCAGTTCAGTGGGGATGAGAAGTTCCGAGCAGTACTTC. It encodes CASSSVGMRSSEQYF.

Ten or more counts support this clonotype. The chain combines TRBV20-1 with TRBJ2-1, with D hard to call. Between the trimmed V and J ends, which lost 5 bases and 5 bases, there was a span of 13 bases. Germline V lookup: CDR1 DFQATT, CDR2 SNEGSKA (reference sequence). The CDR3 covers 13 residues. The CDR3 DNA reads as TGCAGTGCTCCATCCGGTGGCGACAATGAGCAGTTCTTC. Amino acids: CSAPSGGDNEQFF.

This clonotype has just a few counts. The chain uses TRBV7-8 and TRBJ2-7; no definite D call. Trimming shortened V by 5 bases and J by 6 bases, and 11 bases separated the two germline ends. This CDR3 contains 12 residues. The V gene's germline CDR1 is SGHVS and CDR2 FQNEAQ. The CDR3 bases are TGTGCCAGCAGCCCCGGACGTGGCGAGCAGTACTTC. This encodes CASSPGRGEQYF.

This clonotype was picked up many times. The CDR3 region is CASSLLGVPMNTEAFF. In DNA, the CDR3 is TGTGCCAGTAGTCTCCTAGGGGTACCCATGAACACTGAAGCTTTCTTT. The J gene is TRBJ1-1, the V gene TRBV12-3 or TRBV12-4; tentative D call: TRBD1 (5 bases). V was clipped by 9 bases and J by 0 bases, with 20 bases between them. The CDR3 is 16 amino acids.